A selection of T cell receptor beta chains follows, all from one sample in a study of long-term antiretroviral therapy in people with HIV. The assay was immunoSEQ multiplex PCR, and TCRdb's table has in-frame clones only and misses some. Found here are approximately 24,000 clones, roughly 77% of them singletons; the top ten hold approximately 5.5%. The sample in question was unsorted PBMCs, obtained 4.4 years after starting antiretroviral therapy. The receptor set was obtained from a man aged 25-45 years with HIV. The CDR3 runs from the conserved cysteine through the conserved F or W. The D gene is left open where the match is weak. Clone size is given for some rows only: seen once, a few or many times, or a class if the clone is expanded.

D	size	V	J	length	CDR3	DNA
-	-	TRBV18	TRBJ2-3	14	CASSSGPTTDTQYF	TGTGCCAGCTCATCCGGACCTACCACAGATACGCAGTATTTT
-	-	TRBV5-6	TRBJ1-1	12	CASSLGGVEAFF	TGTGCCAGCAGCTTAGGGGGTGTCGAAGCTTTCTTT
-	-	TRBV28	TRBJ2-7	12	CASQGPSYEQYF	TGTGCCAGCCAGGGACCCTCCTACGAGCAGTACTTC
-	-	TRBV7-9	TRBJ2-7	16	CASSFSLDPSSYEQYF	TGTGCCAGCAGCTTTTCCCTAGACCCTAGCTCCTACGAGCAGTACTTC
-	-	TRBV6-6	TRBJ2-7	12	CASSAVLLEQYF	TGTGCCAGCAGTGCAGTCCTCCTGGAGCAGTACTTC
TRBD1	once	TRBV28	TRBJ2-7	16	CASSFSLTGVAYEQYF	TGTGCCAGCAGTTTTAGCCTTACAGGGGTGGCCTACGAGCAGTACTTC
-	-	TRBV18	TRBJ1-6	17	CASSPAGGGAYNSPLHF	TGTGCCAGCTCACCAGCGGGGGGGGGCGCCTATAATTCACCCCTCCACTTT
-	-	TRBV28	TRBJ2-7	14	CASSSGDLPYEQYF	TGTGCCAGCTCCTCGGGAGATTTACCCTACGAGCAGTACTTC
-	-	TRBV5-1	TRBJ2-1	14	CASSFSDAGSGQFF	TGCGCCAGCAGTTTCTCGGACGCCGGTTCGGGGCAGTTCTTC
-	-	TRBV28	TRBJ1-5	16	CASSPRDNPGNQPQHF	TGTGCCAGCAGTCCCAGGGATAACCCTGGCAATCAGCCCCAGCATTTT
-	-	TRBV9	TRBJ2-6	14	CASSVGVGANVLTF	TGTGCCAGCAGCGTAGGTGTTGGGGCCAACGTCCTGACTTTC
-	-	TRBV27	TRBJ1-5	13	CASSADAVQPQHF	TGTGCCAGCAGTGCGGACGCAGTGCAGCCCCAGCATTTT
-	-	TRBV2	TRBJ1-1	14	CASSPRSPTGEAFF	TGTGCCAGCAGTCCCAGGTCCCCGACCGGGGAAGCTTTCTTT
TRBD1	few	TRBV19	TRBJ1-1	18	CATRTQWTGGLMNTEAFF	TGTGCCACCAGGACTCAATGGACAGGGGGCCTCATGAACACTGAAGCTTTCTTT
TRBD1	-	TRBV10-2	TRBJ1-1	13	CASWNDRGTEAFF	TGCGCCAGTTGGAACGACAGGGGCACTGAAGCTTTCTTT
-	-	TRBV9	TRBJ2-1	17	CASSARWGAWGDNEQFF	TGTGCCAGCAGCGCGAGATGGGGGGCTTGGGGGGACAATGAGCAGTTCTTC
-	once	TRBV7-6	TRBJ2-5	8	CASSPSDF	TGTGCCAGCAGCCCCTCGGACTTC
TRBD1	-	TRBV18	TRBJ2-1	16	CASSPLGQGIGNEQFF	TGTGCCAGCTCGCCACTGGGACAGGGTATAGGCAATGAGCAGTTCTTC
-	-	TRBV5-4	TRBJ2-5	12	CASSRAMETQYF	TGTGCCAGCAGCCGGGCGATGGAGACCCAGTACTTC